The subject of this entry is one T cell receptor (beta chain). TCRdb re-called the PCR reads with MiXCR, one entry per CDR3 protein. In the table there are 12,000 or so distinct CDR3 sequences, approximately 26% of which are singletons. The CDR3 consists of 16 residues. CDR1 is MNHEY, CDR2 SVGAGI, per germline. The ends were cut back, 2 bases at V and 0 bases at J, with 12 bases in the middle. This entry comes from a study of immune characterization of retroperitoneal liposarcoma. The source is a female donor with retroperitoneal liposarcoma. The chain is built from TRBV6-5 and TRBJ2-3, with D uncertain. The sequencing sample was made of tumor tissue. The DNA for the CDR3 is TGTGCCAGCAGTTACGGCCAGTACTCTAGCACAGATACGCAGTATTTT. Translating gives CASSYGQYSSTDTQYF.